Listed below are T cell receptor beta chains from one sample, sequenced in a study of T cell changes during pregnancy in multiple sclerosis. The data were produced by immunoSEQ multiplex PCR, yet TCRdb's version contains in-frame clones alone and is incomplete. This sample has tens of thousands of clones; approximately 94% occur once, and the top ten carry more than 0.8%. Sequenced material: peripheral blood, taken in the third trimester of pregnancy. These receptor sequences come from a female donor with multiple sclerosis, enrolled in a pregnancy study. CDR3s include the opening cysteine and the closing phenylalanine or tryptophan. D genes are given only for firm matches. Size values are once, few and many counts, or a class for expanded clones, and some rows have none.

>TRBV25-1|TRBD1|TRBJ2-7|.
TGTGCCAGCAGTATTAGGGATCGGACAGGCTCGACCTACGAGCAGTACTTC
CASSIRDRTGSTYEQYF
>TRBV15|TRBD1|TRBJ2-7|.
TGTGCCACCAGCACCGGACAGGAACCCTCCTACGAGCAGTACTTC
CATSTGQEPSYEQYF
>TRBV7-2|.|TRBJ2-3|.
TGTGCCAGCAGCTCTTACTTAGATACGCAGTATTTT
CASSSYLDTQYF
>TRBV28|TRBD2|TRBJ2-3|.
TGTGCCAGCAGTCTCTTAGCGGGAGATGCAGATACGCAGTATTTT
CASSLLAGDADTQYF
>TRBV5-1|.|TRBJ1-1|.
TGCGCCAGCAGCTTGAACACTTTGGGACAAATGGGGGAATGGGGCACTGAAGCTTTCTTT
CASSLNTLGQMGEWGTEAFF
>TRBV12-5|.|TRBJ1-2|.
TGTGCTAGTGGTTTGCCTCCCGGGACAACTGGCTACACCTTC
CASGLPPGTTGYTF
>TRBV7-2|.|TRBJ2-5|.
TGTGCCAGCAGCTTAGGAGTAAAAGAGACCCAGTACTTC
CASSLGVKETQYF
>TRBV27|.|TRBJ2-2|.
TGTGCCAGCAGTTTACCGGACACCACCGGGGAGCTGTTTTTT
CASSLPDTTGELFF
>TRBV6-1|.|TRBJ2-1|.
TGTGCCAGCAGTGAAATGGCGGGGGAGCAGTTCTTC
CASSEMAGEQFF
>TRBV13|.|TRBJ2-6|.
TGTGCCAGCAGCACTCGCACCGCAGGCGTCCGTGGTGGGGCCAACGTCCTGACTTTC
CASSTRTAGVRGGANVLTF
>TRBV5-6|.|TRBJ2-3|.
TGTGCCAGCAGCCCCGGGTTAGATACGCAGTATTTT
CASSPGLDTQYF
>TRBV15|.|TRBJ1-3|.
TGTGCCACCAGCGGAATACCACAGGGCCTCTCTGGAAACACCATATATTTT
CATSGIPQGLSGNTIYF
>TRBV27|.|TRBJ2-7|.
TGTGCCAGCAGTCCCCGCACAGGTTCCCACGAGCAGTACTTC
CASSPRTGSHEQYF
>TRBV7-2|.|TRBJ2-7|once
TGTGCCAGCAGCTTAGCGGGGGGAAGCTACGAGCAGTACTTC
CASSLAGGSYEQYF
>TRBV10-3|TRBD1|TRBJ2-2|.
TGTGCCATCAGAGACAGGGGGCGAGACACCGGGGAGCTGTTTTTT
CAIRDRGRDTGELFF
>TRBV9|.|TRBJ1-5|.
TGTGCCAGCACCCCGGGGGGGGGCGAAAATCAGCCCCAGCATTTT
CASTPGGGENQPQHF
>TRBV7-8|TRBD1|TRBJ2-5|once
TGTGCCAGCAGTTCCCTACAGGGGGTAGGGACCCAGTACTTC
CASSSLQGVGTQYF
>TRBV6-5|TRBD2|TRBJ2-2|.
TGTGCCAGCACAGGCCAGCGGGAGGGTTCCGGGGAGCTGTTTTTT
CASTGQREGSGELFF
>TRBV7-9|.|TRBJ2-7|few
TGTGCCAGCAGCTTAACGGGGAGCTCCTACGAGCAGTACTTC
CASSLTGSSYEQYF
>TRBV23-1|.|TRBJ2-7|.
TGCGCCAGCAGTCAATCGGCAGGGCGCGAGCAGTACTTC
CASSQSAGREQYF
>TRBV10-1|TRBD2|TRBJ2-1|.
TGCGCCAGCAGTGACGCAGGACTAGCGGGAGGAAAATACAATGAGCAGTTCTTC
CASSDAGLAGGKYNEQFF
>TRBV5-1|TRBD1|TRBJ1-1|.
TGCGCCAGCAGCCGCAGACAGGGCAGCACTGAAGCTTTCTTT
CASSRRQGSTEAFF
>TRBV9|TRBD2|TRBJ2-1|once
TGTGCCAGCAGACTGGGACTAGCGGACTACAATGAGCAGTTCTTC
CASRLGLADYNEQFF
>TRBV7-2|.|TRBJ1-1|.
TGTGCCAGCAGCTTTCAGGGGAACACTGAAGCTTTCTTT
CASSFQGNTEAFF
>TRBV9|.|TRBJ2-3|.
TGTGCCAGCAGCGTAGGGGACTCTAGCACAGATACGCAGTATTTT
CASSVGDSSTDTQYF
>TRBV13|.|TRBJ2-2|.
TGTGCCAGCAGCGACCACCCGGGGGGCCGGGAGCTGTTTTTT
CASSDHPGGRELFF
>TRBV11-1|TRBD2|TRBJ2-7|.
TGTGCCAGCAGCGCCCGGACTAGCGGTTTCTACGAGCAGTACTTC
CASSARTSGFYEQYF
>TRBV5-1|TRBD2|TRBJ2-5|.
TGCGCCAGCAGCCCGGTAGCGGGCCAAGAGACCCAGTACTTC
CASSPVAGQETQYF
>TRBV7-8|TRBD2|TRBJ2-1|.
TGTGCCAGCAGCTCTGCCGGGACTAGCGGGAGGAATGAGCAGTTCTTC
CASSSAGTSGRNEQFF
>TRBV4-1|.|TRBJ2-5|once
TGCGCCAGCAGCCAATCTAATTACCAAGAGACCCAGTACTTC
CASSQSNYQETQYF
>TRBV9|.|TRBJ2-7|.
TGTGCCAGCAGCGTAGGCAGGGGGGCCTACGAGCAGTACTTC
CASSVGRGAYEQYF
>TRBV27|.|TRBJ1-4|few
TGTGCCAGCAGTCCCTTGGGGGACTCTAATGAAAAACTGTTTTTT
CASSPLGDSNEKLFF
>TRBV5-1|TRBD2|TRBJ2-1|.
TGCGCCAGCAGCTTGCGGGGAGGGCCTCATGAGCAGTTCTTC
CASSLRGGPHEQFF
>TRBV5-4|.|TRBJ1-1|.
TGTGCCAGCAGCTTGTGGGGGGGCTCTGGCACTGAAGCTTTCTTT
CASSLWGGSGTEAFF
>TRBV4-3|.|TRBJ1-2|.
TGCGCCAGCCTAAGTCCCAGGGGCTTCTACACCTTC
CASLSPRGFYTF
>TRBV10-2|TRBD1|TRBJ1-1|.
TGCGCCAGCAGTGAGGGAAGGGGGCACACTGAAGCTTTCTTT
CASSEGRGHTEAFF
>TRBV11-2|.|TRBJ2-5|.
TGTGCCAGCAGCTTAGCAAACAGGGTACAAGAGACCCAGTACTTC
CASSLANRVQETQYF
>TRBV19|.|TRBJ1-1|once
TGTGCCAGCCGGGACACATTGAACACTGAAGCTTTCTTT
CASRDTLNTEAFF
>TRBV9|.|TRBJ1-2|once
TGTGCCAGCAGCCCGCGAGTGGACTATGGCTACACCTTC
CASSPRVDYGYTF
>TRBV6-1|.|TRBJ1-5|.
TGTGCCAGCCGAAGATCAGGGGACAATCAGCCCCAGCATTTT
CASRRSGDNQPQHF
>TRBV6-5|.|TRBJ1-5|.
TGTGCCACCTCAGGGTCGGGGGACAATCAGCCCCAGCATTTT
CATSGSGDNQPQHF
>TRBV9|TRBD2|TRBJ2-2|.
TGTGCCAGCAGCGTTAGGACTAGCGGGAGAAACGGGGAGCTGTTTTTT
CASSVRTSGRNGELFF
>TRBV11-2|.|TRBJ2-5|.
TGTGCCAGCAGCTTAGATCGGGTGATGAACCAAGAGACCCAGTACTTC
CASSLDRVMNQETQYF
>TRBV9|TRBD1|TRBJ2-2|once
TGTGCCAGCAGCGGACAGGGGCGGAACACCGGGGAGCTGTTTTTT
CASSGQGRNTGELFF
>TRBV4-3|.|TRBJ2-1|.
TGCGCCAGCAGCCAAGATGATGGGGCCCTCAATGAGCAGTTCTTC
CASSQDDGALNEQFF